The clone carrying this TCR beta chain was detected ten times or more. Its specificity is not known. This entry belongs to a study of regulatory T cells in long-lasting Graves disease. About the research overall: Positive TSH receptor antibodies alongside over 5 years of antithyroid drugs were what marked Graves' disease as persistent.

Arm-PCR of CDR3 regions and iRepertoire HTBI primers were used to build TCR beta libraries. TCRdb used MiXCR to reprocess the multiplex PCR reads, holding one entry per CDR3 protein. The table has 300,000 to 350,000 distinct CDR3 sequences, roughly a fifth seen once. This CDR3 comprises 15 residues. The V gene end was trimmed by 5 bases and the J gene end by 0 bases; junction bases not matched to a gene: 4. Per the germline V gene, CDR1 is SGHVS and CDR2 is FQNEAQ. As to time point: persistent/refractory GD, antithyroid drugs over 5 years with positive TRAb. TCR sequences were obtained from RNA taken from PBMCs. Study results and limitations: Persistent patients shared more public clonotypes (2,741) than new patients (approximately 1,000). TRBV28, TRBJ1-2 and TRBJ2-5 emerged as the favored segments in persistent disease.

The chain uses TRBV7-8 and TRBJ1-5; 7 bases agree with TRBD1. The specimen was peripheral blood mononuclear cells (PBMCs), collected when the disease was refractory, from a patient treated with antithyroid drugs. This sequence originates from a female donor with Graves disease. The CDR3 nucleotides are TGTGCCAGCAGCCCTTGGACAGGTAGCAATCAGCCCCAGCATTTT. It yields the protein CASSPWTGSNQPQHF.